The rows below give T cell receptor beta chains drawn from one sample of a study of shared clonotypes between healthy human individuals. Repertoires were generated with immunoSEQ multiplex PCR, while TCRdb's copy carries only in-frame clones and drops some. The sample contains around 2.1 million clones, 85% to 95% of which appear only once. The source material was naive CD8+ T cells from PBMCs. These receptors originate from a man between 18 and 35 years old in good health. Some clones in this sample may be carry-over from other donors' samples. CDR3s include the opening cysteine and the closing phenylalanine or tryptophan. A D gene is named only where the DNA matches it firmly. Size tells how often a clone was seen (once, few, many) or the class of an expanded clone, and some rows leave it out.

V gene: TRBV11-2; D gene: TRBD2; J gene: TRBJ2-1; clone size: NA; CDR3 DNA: TGTGCCAGCAGCCCCGGCGGGAGCAATGAGCAGTTCTTC; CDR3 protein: CASSPGGSNEQFF
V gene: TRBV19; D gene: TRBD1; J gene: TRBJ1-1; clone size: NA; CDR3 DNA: TGTGCCAGTATAGACATCCGGGACAGGGGCACTGAAGCTTTCTTT; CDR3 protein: CASIDIRDRGTEAFF
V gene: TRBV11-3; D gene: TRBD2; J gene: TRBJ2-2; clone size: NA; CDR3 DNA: TGTGCCAGCAGCCAACGAGGGCCGGGACTAGCAGGGGGGGAGCTGTTTTTT; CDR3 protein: CASSQRGPGLAGGELFF
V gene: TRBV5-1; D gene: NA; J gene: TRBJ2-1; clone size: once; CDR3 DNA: TGCGCCAGCAGCTTGGCGCGGGACACCTACAATGAGCAGTTCTTC; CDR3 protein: CASSLARDTYNEQFF
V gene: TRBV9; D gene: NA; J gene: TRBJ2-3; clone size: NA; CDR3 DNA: TGTGCCAGCAGCGTAGCCGACGGGACAGATACGCAGTATTTT; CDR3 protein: CASSVADGTDTQYF
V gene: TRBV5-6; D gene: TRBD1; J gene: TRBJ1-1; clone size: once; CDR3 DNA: TGTGCCAGCTCGGGACAGGGGGTTCACACTGAAGCTTTCTTT; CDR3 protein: CASSGQGVHTEAFF
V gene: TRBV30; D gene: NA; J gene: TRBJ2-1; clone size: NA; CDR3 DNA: TGTGCCTGGAGTCGACCCTACAATGAGCAGTTCTTC; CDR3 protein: CAWSRPYNEQFF
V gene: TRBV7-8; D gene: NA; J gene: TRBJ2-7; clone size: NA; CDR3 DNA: TGTGCCAGCAGCTTCGGACGGGGCCCCTACGAGCAGTACTTC; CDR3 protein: CASSFGRGPYEQYF
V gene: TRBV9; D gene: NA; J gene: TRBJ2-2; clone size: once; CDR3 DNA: TGTGCCAGCAGCGTAAAGGGATGGAACACCGGGGAGCTGTTTTTT; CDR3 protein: CASSVKGWNTGELFF
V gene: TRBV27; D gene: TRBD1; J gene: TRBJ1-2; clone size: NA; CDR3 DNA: TGTGCCAGCAGTCTCGGGGCACAGGGGGCGCGGTATGGCTACACCTTC; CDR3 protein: CASSLGAQGARYGYTF
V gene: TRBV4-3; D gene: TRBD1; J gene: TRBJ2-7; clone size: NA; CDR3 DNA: TGCGCCAGCAGCGAAACAGGGGGGTCCGAGCAGTACTTC; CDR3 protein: CASSETGGSEQYF
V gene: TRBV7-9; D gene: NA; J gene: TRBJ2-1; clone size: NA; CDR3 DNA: TGTGCCAGCAGCATCCCCGGGGATTCACATGGGGTGCAGTTCTTC; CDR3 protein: CASSIPGDSHGVQFF
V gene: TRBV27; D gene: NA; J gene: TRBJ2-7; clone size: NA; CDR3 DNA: TGTGCCAGCAGTTTGGTGAGCTCCTACGAGCAGTACTTC; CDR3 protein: CASSLVSSYEQYF
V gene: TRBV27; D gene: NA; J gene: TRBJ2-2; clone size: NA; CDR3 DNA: TGTGCCAGCAGTTTGAGGGGAGCCGGGGAGCTGTTTTTT; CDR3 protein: CASSLRGAGELFF
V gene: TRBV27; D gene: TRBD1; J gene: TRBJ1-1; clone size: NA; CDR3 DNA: TGTGCCAGCAGTTTAGGGACAGGGCCTTTGAACACTGAAGCTTTCTTT; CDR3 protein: CASSLGTGPLNTEAFF
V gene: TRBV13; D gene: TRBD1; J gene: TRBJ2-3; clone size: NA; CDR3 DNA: TGTGCCAGCAGCTTAGAACAGGGGGTACTTAATACGCAGTATTTT; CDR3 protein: CASSLEQGVLNTQYF
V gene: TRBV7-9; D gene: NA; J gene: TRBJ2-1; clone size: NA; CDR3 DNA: TGTGCCAGCAGTTCGGACTGGCCGTTGGAGCAGTTCTTC; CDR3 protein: CASSSDWPLEQFF
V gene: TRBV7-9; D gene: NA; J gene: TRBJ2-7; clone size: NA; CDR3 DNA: TGTGCCAGCGCGGCCGGATACGAGCAGTACTTC; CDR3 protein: CASAAGYEQYF
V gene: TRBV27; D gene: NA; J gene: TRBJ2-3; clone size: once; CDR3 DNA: TGTGCCAGCAGCCCTAGGCGGGTAGACACAGATACGCAGTATTTT; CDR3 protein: CASSPRRVDTDTQYF
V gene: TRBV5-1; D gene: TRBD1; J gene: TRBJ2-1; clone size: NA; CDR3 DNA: TGCGCCAGCACCTGGGACAGACGTACGGGCAATGAGCAGTTCTTC; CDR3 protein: CASTWDRRTGNEQFF
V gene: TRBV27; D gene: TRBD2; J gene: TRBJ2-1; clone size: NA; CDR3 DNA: TGTGCCAGCCGTAAGGGACTAGTTTATGAGCAGTTCTTC; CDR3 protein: CASRKGLVYEQFF
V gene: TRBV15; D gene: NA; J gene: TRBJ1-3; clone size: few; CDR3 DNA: TGTGCCACCACCCAAAACAGAAACACCATATATTTT; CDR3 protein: CATTQNRNTIYF
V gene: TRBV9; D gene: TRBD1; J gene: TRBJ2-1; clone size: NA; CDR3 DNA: TGTGCCAGCAGCCCCCGACAGGGGGGCTACAATGAGCAGTTCTTC; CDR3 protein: CASSPRQGGYNEQFF
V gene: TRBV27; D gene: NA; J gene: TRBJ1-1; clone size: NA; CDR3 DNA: TGTGCCAGCAGTTTATTAGGTTGGGGGTCAGACCTGAACACTGAAGCTTTCTTT; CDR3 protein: CASSLLGWGSDLNTEAFF
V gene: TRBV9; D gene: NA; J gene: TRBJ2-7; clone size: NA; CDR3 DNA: TGTGCCAGCAGCCCCTGGGGGCAGGTAGCCTACGAGCAGTACTTC; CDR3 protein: CASSPWGQVAYEQYF
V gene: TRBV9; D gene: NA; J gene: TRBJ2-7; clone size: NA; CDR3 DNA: TGTGCCAGCAGCCCCGGGACCGTCTACGAGCAGTACTTC; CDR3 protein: CASSPGTVYEQYF